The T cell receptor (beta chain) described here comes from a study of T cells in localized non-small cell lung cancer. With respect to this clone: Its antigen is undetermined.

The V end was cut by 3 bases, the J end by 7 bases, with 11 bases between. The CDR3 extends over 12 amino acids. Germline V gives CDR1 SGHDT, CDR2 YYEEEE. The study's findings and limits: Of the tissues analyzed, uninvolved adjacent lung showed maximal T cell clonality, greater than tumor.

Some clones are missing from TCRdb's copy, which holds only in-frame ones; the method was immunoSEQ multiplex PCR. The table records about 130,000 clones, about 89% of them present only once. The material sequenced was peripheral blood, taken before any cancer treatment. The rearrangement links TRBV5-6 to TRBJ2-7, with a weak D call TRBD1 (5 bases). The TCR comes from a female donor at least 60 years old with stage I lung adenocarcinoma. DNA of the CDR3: TGTGCCAGCAGCTATGCTTACAGGGAGCAGTACTTC. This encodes CASSYAYREQYF.